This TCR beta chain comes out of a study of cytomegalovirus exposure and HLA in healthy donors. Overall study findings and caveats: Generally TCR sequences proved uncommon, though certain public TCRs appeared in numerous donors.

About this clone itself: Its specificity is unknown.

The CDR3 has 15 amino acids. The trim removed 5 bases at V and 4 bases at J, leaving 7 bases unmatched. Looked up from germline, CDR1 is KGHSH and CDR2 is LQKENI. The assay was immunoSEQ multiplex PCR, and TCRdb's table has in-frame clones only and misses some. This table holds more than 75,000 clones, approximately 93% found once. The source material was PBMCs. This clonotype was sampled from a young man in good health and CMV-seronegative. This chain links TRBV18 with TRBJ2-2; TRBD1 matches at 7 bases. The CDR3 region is CASSSGTASTGELFF. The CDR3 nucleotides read TGTGCCAGCTCATCCGGGACAGCGAGCACCGGGGAGCTGTTTTTT.